This T cell receptor beta chain appears in the sequencing data of a study of CD8+CD57+ T cells in acquired aplastic anemia. Overall study context: DNA per sorted CD4+ or CD8+ sample ranged 0.2 to 27.4 ug, averaging roughly 3.2 ug.

Only patients with CD8+CD57+ cell expansion on flow cytometry were chosen for sequencing. Both TCR beta VDJ combination and CDR3 sequence profiling were carried out. Genomic DNA was the template for this profiling. TCRdb reprocessed the reads with MiXCR, giving one entry per CDR3 protein. The table has under 500,000 distinct CDR3 sequences, around 33% seen once. The CDR3 has 13 amino acids. Looked up from germline, CDR1 is LGHDT and CDR2 is YNNKEL (reference sequence). V shed 0 bases and J shed 7 bases, with 9 bases lying between them. What was sequenced was sorted CD4+, CD8+, or CD8+CD57+ T cells (not recorded which) from PBMCs. The chain has TRBV3-1 and TRBJ2-5, with D unclear. This clonotype originated in a human donor with aplastic anemia. The CDR3 protein is CASSQDTLGTQYF. In nucleotides, the CDR3 is TGTGCCAGCAGCCAAGATACTCTAGGGACCCAGTACTTC.